What follows is one T cell receptor beta chain and its context. Its antigen is not identified. Clones were read by immunoSEQ multiplex PCR, and TCRdb kept only the in-frame ones, dropping some. The repertoire includes around 20,000 clones, about nine tenths of them detected once, and more than 1.5% sits in the top ten. Looked up from germline, CDR1 is MDHEN and CDR2 is SYDVKM. The CDR3 sequence is 14 residues long. J was trimmed by 1 base and V by 4 bases; bases with no gene match: 2. This entry belongs to a study of graft-versus-host responses after intestinal transplantation. Turning to the study itself: Recipients across the board were started on anti-thymocyte globulin induction, then kept on tacrolimus and steroids for about 3 years. Overall study findings and caveats: Elevated graft-versus-host to host-versus-graft clonal ratios in allografts were recorded for patients with graft-donor T cell macrochimerism.

The sequence was collected from a human patient who received an intestinal transplant, so some T cells may come from the graft donor. The rearrangement uses TRBV28 and TRBJ1-2; 8 nucleotides match TRBD1. Material: PBMCs, obtained around 350 days after transplant. In DNA form, the CDR3 reads TGTGCCAGCAGTTCCGGACAGGGTAACTATGGCTACACCTTC. Translating gives CASSSGQGNYGYTF.